These 22 T cell receptor beta chains were sequenced from one sample in a study of cytomegalovirus exposure and HLA in healthy donors. The assay was immunoSEQ multiplex PCR, and TCRdb's table has in-frame clones only and misses some. Of 200,000 to 250,000 clones listed, about 90% are singletons. The material sequenced was PBMCs. The source is a young man in good health and CMV-seropositive.

J is TRBJ2-7 and V is TRBV27; 9 nucleotides match TRBD1. Germline CDR1 MNHEY, CDR2 SMNVEV (reference sequence). There are 16 residues in the CDR3. V shed 0 bases, J shed 0 bases, and the junction held 3 bases outside the gene matches. The chain's CDR3 is CASSLSGQGPSYEQYF. The CDR3 DNA reads TGTGCCAGCAGTTTATCCGGACAGGGGCCCTCCTACGAGCAGTACTTC.

V gene TRBV4-1 combines with J gene TRBJ2-7, with a possible D match to TRBD1 (7 bases). The CDR3 consists of 15 residues. Per the germline V gene, CDR1 is MGHRA and CDR2 is YSYEKL. The germline V and J ends were trimmed by 0 bases and 4 bases, with 13 bases remaining between them. The chain's CDR3 is CASSQDRGEWYEQYF. The CDR3 DNA reads TGCGCCAGCAGCCAAGACAGGGGGGAGTGGTACGAGCAGTACTTC.

This chain uses TRBV19 with TRBJ2-7; a weak D match, TRBD2 (5 bases). V dropped 4 bases and J dropped 6 bases, with 16 bases sitting between them. The CDR3 loop spans 14 amino acids. CDR1 is LNHDA and CDR2 is SQIVND in the germline V gene (reference sequence). The CDR3 region has the DNA TGTGCCAGTAGTAAAGGACCCATTGGGAGCGAGCAGTACTTC. Translating gives CASSKGPIGSEQYF. The full variable domain, rest sourced from reference TRBV19 and TRBJ2-7, is DGGITQSPKYLFRKEGQNVTLSCEQNLNHDAMYWYRQDPGQGLRLIYYSQIVNDFQKGDIAEGYSVSREKKESFPLTVTSAQKNPTAFYLCASSKGPIGSEQYFGPGTRLTVT.

The chain has TRBV30 and TRBJ2-2; D possibly uses TRBD1 or TRBD2 (5 bases each). The V and J ends lost 0 bases and 0 bases respectively, with 17 bases between them. The CDR3 sequence is 18 residues long. From germline, CDR1 is GTSNPN and CDR2 SVGIG (reference sequence). The CDR3 spells CAWSVIRGTSPNTGELFF. CDR3 nucleotide sequence: TGTGCCTGGAGTGTAATCAGAGGGACGTCTCCGAACACCGGGGAGCTGTTTTTT.

V gene TRBV19 combines with J gene TRBJ2-7, with 8 nucleotides matching TRBD2. V trimming: 3 bases; J trimming: 6 bases; junction bases outside the gene matches: 10. The CDR3 spans 15 residues. The V gene's germline CDR1 is LNHDA and CDR2 SQIVND (reference sequence). CDR3: CASSIMGLESGEQYF. The CDR3 coding sequence is TGTGCCAGTAGTATTATGGGACTAGAATCGGGCGAGCAGTACTTC.

The V gene is TRBV27, the J gene TRBJ2-2; 7 bases align to TRBD1. Trimming removed 4 bases from V and 6 bases from J; junction bases left unmatched: 2. Germline V gene lookup returns CDR1 MNHEY and CDR2 SMNVEV (reference sequence). The CDR3 covers 13 residues. CDR3 residues: CASSSGQAGELFF. CDR3 nucleotide sequence: TGTGCCAGCAGTTCTGGACAGGCCGGGGAGCTGTTTTTT.

The chain combines TRBV28 with TRBJ1-1; D gene unclear. The CDR3 spans 14 residues. Germline V gene sequence: CDR1 MDHEN, CDR2 SYDVKM. V lost 3 bases and J lost 0, with 8 bases in between. CDR3 bases: TGTGCCAGCAGTTTTGGACTTTTGAACACTGAAGCTTTCTTT. Its protein is CASSFGLLNTEAFF.

CDR3 nucleotides: TGTGCCAGTAGTACCGGGACAGGGCTTAGTTACGAGCAGTACTTC. Protein: CASSTGTGLSYEQYF. This rearrangement joins TRBV19 to TRBJ2-7; 9 bases line up with TRBD1. The CDR3 is made up of 15 amino acids. V trimming: 4 bases; J trimming: 4 bases; junction bases outside the gene matches: 8. Germline CDR1 reads LNHDA; CDR2 reads SQIVND (reference sequence).

The V call is TRBV6-1, the J call TRBJ2-2; D is undetermined. Germline assignment: CDR1 MNHNS and CDR2 SASEGT. There are 11 residues in the CDR3. Trimming took off 2 bases at V and 8 bases at J, with 3 bases between the two ends. CDR3 residues: CASSESGELFF. CDR3 sequence (DNA): TGTGCCAGCAGTGAATCTGGGGAGCTGTTTTTT.

The V call is TRBV5-1, the J call TRBJ2-5; perhaps TRBD1 as D (6 bases). Trimming took off 0 bases at V and 8 bases at J, with 20 bases between the two ends. Germline CDR1 reads SGHRS; CDR2 reads YFSETQ. CDR3 length: 16 residues. The chain's CDR3 is CASSLASRTEERTQYF. CDR3 bases: TGCGCCAGCAGCTTGGCCTCCCGGACAGAGGAGAGAACCCAGTACTTC. Full variable domain (remainder filled in from reference TRBV5-1 and TRBJ2-5): KAGVTQTPRYLIKTRGQQVTLSCSPISGHRSVSWYQQTPGQGLQFLFEYFSETQRNKGNFPGRFSGRQFSNSRSEMNVSTLELGDSALYLCASSLASRTEERTQYFGPGTRLLVL.

The rearrangement joins TRBV7-2 to TRBJ1-2; TRBD1 matches 7 bases. After removal of 5 bases from V and 8 bases from J, the junction contained 11 bases not matched to a gene. CDR1 is SGHTA and CDR2 is FQGNSA in the germline V gene. The length of the CDR3 is 14 residues. The CDR3 region is CASSPRDSLWGYTF. CDR3 in DNA: TGTGCCAGCAGCCCCCGGGACAGCCTATGGGGCTACACCTTC.

The J gene is TRBJ2-7, the V gene TRBV5-1; 10 bases match TRBD2. J was trimmed by 6 bases and V by 2 bases; bases with no gene match: 2. The CDR3 runs to 13 residues. Germline V gene data show CDR1 as SGHRS and CDR2 as YFSETQ. The CDR3 DNA sequence: TGCGCCAGCAGCTTAGCGGGAGGGTCCGAGCAGTACTTC. Translating it yields CASSLAGGSEQYF.

CDR3 amino acids: CSVVWNEQFF. In nucleotides, the CDR3 is TGCAGCGTTGTATGGAATGAGCAGTTCTTC. The V gene is TRBV29-1, the J gene TRBJ2-1; the D is unclear. With 4 bases removed from V and 7 bases from J, the gap between germline ends came to 5 bases. In germline, CDR1 is SQVTM, CDR2 ANQGSEA. The length of the CDR3 is 10 residues.

The rearrangement joins TRBV27 to TRBJ1-2; TRBD1 aligns across 10 bases. The junction had 5 bases not matched to a gene; V was cut back by 6 bases and J by 7 bases. This CDR3 spans 13 amino acids. CDR1 is MNHEY and CDR2 is SMNVEV in the germline V gene (reference sequence). The CDR3 here is CASSPGTGVGYTF. For the CDR3, the DNA is TGTGCCAGCAGCCCCGGGACAGGGGTTGGCTACACCTTC.

The V gene is TRBV2, the J gene TRBJ1-4; the D is unclear. The CDR3 is made up of 13 amino acids. Germline assignment: CDR1 SNHLY and CDR2 FYNNEI. V shed 4 bases and J shed 4 bases, with 7 bases lying between them. DNA for the CDR3: TGTGCCAGCAGTGCCGGTTATAATGAAAAACTGTTTTTT. Residues: CASSAGYNEKLFF.

Points on this clone: The same CDR3 also results from other DNA sequences found in this sample. The chain has TRBV30 and TRBJ2-2; TRBD1 is a possible D gene (5 bases). Looked up from germline, CDR1 is GTSNPN and CDR2 is SVGIG (reference sequence). Trimming removed 0 bases at V and 5 bases at J, with 7 bases between. The CDR3 length is 13 residues. DNA for the CDR3: TGTGCCTGGAGTGTAGGGGAAACCGGGGAGCTGTTTTTT. It encodes CAWSVGETGELFF.

The chain couples TRBV2 to TRBJ1-3, with 7 nucleotides matching TRBD1. Germline V gene lookup returns CDR1 SNHLY and CDR2 FYNNEI. CDR3 size: 17 residues. Trimming removed 6 bases from V and 2 bases from J; junction bases left unmatched: 13. The CDR3 protein is CASSLKGGGITGNTIYF. The CDR3, as DNA: TGTGCCAGCAGCCTGAAAGGAGGGGGCATTACTGGAAACACCATATATTTT.

The chain carries TRBV6-4 and TRBJ2-1; the D gene is possibly TRBD1 (6 bases). Trimming removed 4 bases at V and 5 bases at J, with 12 bases between. The CDR3 has 14 residues. Germline assignment: CDR1 MRHNA and CDR2 SNTAGT. This CDR3 is CASSATDSNNEQFF. CDR3 DNA sequence: TGTGCCAGCAGTGCCACGGACAGCAACAATGAGCAGTTCTTC.

The rearrangement uses TRBV4-2 and TRBJ2-7, with 7 bases aligning to TRBD2. V shed 0 bases and J 2 bases; nucleotides not matched to a gene: 4. The CDR3 runs 15 residues. Per the germline V gene, CDR1 is LGHNA and CDR2 is YNFKEQ. In DNA form, the CDR3 reads TGTGCCAGCAGCCAAGATGCTAGCGGCGCCTACGAGCAGTACTTC. As protein: CASSQDASGAYEQYF.

The V gene is TRBV6-1, the J gene TRBJ2-7, with 7 nucleotides matching TRBD1. J gave up 2 bases and V 4 bases, and 5 bases lay outside the gene matches. CDR1 and CDR2 from the germline V gene are MNHNS and SASEGT. The CDR3 contains 14 residues. This CDR3 is CASSAQTGPYEQYF. For the CDR3, the DNA is TGTGCCAGCAGTGCCCAGACAGGGCCCTACGAGCAGTACTTC.

The chain links TRBV28 to TRBJ2-1; TRBD2 agrees at 13 bases. This CDR3 is built from 15 residues. Germline V CDR1 and CDR2: MDHEN, SYDVKM. Trimming at V came to 5 bases and at J to 8 bases, leaving 6 bases not matched to a gene. CDR3 sequence (DNA): TGTGCCAGCAGTCCGGGGACTAGCGGGAACCATGAGCAGTTCTTC. Encoded protein: CASSPGTSGNHEQFF.

In DNA form, the CDR3 reads TGCGCCAGCAGCTTTTACAGGGGAGAGACCCAGTACTTC. Translated, it gives CASSFYRGETQYF. This chain joins TRBV5-1 and TRBJ2-5, with TRBD1 matching over 7 bases. The germline V gene has CDR1 SGHRS and CDR2 YFSETQ. The CDR3 covers 13 residues. J gave up 4 bases and V 2 bases, and 2 bases lay outside the gene matches.